The entry below describes one T cell receptor beta chain. No antigen is known for it. CDR3 size: 15 residues. Looked up from germline, CDR1 is SGHRS and CDR2 is YFSETQ. The source of the sample is a study of monozygotic twins with inflammatory bowel disease. The study, taken as a whole, reports: Patients received differing immunosuppressive treatments, which may have added variability to their repertoires.

One entry per CDR3 protein, without DNA, is what TCRdb gives after re-calling the 5' RACE reads. This sample contains 300,000 to 400,000 distinct CDR3 sequences. The sequenced sample was blood. The sequence was obtained from a human donor with ulcerative colitis or Crohn's disease, or a healthy co-twin of an affected twin (not recorded which). This rearrangement joins TRBV5-1 to TRBJ2-1. CDR3 amino acids: CASSLALQRATEQFF.